The clone carrying this TCR beta chain was recorded many times. These data belong to a study of CD8 T cells in ankylosing spondylitis. TCRdb re-called the 5' RACE reads with MiXCR, one entry per CDR3 protein. The sample includes 130,000 or so distinct CDR3 sequences, 6% to 8.5% seen only once; the top ten take more than 10%. V lost 6 bases and J 8 bases, leaving 16 bases between the germline ends. This CDR3 is 13 amino acids long. Germline V gives CDR1 MNHEY, CDR2 SVGEGT. This rearrangement joins TRBV6-2 or TRBV6-3 to TRBJ1-1; D remains unclear. Sequenced material: blood, either unsorted or a sorted T cell fraction (not recorded which). This TCR derives from a male donor with ankylosing spondylitis or in good health (not recorded which). The CDR3 region has the DNA TGTGCCAGCAGCCCTCAGTACTCTGCGGAAGCTTTCTTT. This codes for CASSPQYSAEAFF.